These 23 T cell receptor beta chains were sequenced from one sample in a study of T cells in Graves' hyperthyroidism and ophthalmopathy. TCR beta CDR3 sequences were amplified from RNA transcripts. RT-PCR in the first round (using the HTBI primer set) targeted the TCR CDR3. In TCRdb, the multiplex PCR reads were re-called with MiXCR into one record per CDR3 protein. Counted here are more than 550,000 distinct CDR3 sequences, 18% occurring once; the ten biggest clones make up 15% to 20%. The sample taken for sequencing was blood. The receptors were gathered from a woman between 45 and 65 years old with Graves' hyperthyroidism that later progressed to Graves' ophthalmopathy.

V is TRBV11-2 and J is TRBJ2-3, with D perhaps matching TRBD1 (5 bases). The germline CDR1 and CDR2 sequences are SGHAT and FQNNGV. Trimming left V 5 bases short and J 2 bases short, with 14 bases between. CDR3 length: 15 amino acids. The chain's CDR3 is CASSRRGHNTDTQYF. Here the CDR3 DNA reads TGTGCCAGCAGCCGAAGAGGACACAACACAGATACGCAGTATTTT.

This clonotype was counted between two and nine times. J is TRBJ1-6 and V is TRBV10-2; 7 bases line up with TRBD1. In germline, CDR1 is WSHSY, CDR2 SAAADI. V lost 7 bases and J lost 6; bases outside the gene matches: 6. CDR3 size: 14 residues. The DNA of the CDR3 is TGCGCCAGCATAGAGGGGGCGGGTAATTCACCCCTCCACTTT. Translation: CASIEGAGNSPLHF.

This clonotype was observed a handful of times. The gene calls are TRBV5-1 and TRBJ1-2, with D hard to call. Germline assignment: CDR1 SGHRS and CDR2 YFSETQ. The CDR3 is 13 residues long. The V and J ends lost 2 bases and 8 bases respectively, with 13 bases between them. CDR3 residues: CASSLIEAVGYTF. The CDR3 nucleotides are TGCGCCAGCAGCTTAATCGAGGCAGTAGGCTACACCTTC.

This clonotype was picked up a small number of times. This chain joins TRBV5-1 and TRBJ1-6; D ambiguous. Germline assignment: CDR1 SGHRS and CDR2 YFSETQ. The CDR3 extends over 15 amino acids. V was cut by 1 base and J by 7 bases, with 12 bases left in between. The DNA for the CDR3 is TGCGCCAGCAGCTTGAGTGGGCAGGCCAATTCACCCCTCCACTTT. It encodes CASSLSGQANSPLHF.

The chain combines TRBV9 with TRBJ1-2, with TRBD1 identical over 7 bases. V dropped 1 base and J dropped 1; count of bases not matched to a gene: 10. This CDR3 spans 17 amino acids. Germline V gene data show CDR1 as SGDLS and CDR2 as YYNGEE. CDR3 bases: TGTGCCAGCAGCGTATGGCACGGGACAGACCTTAACTATGGCTACACCTTC. Translating it yields CASSVWHGTDLNYGYTF.

This clonotype was counted ten times or more. The chain combines TRBV10-1 with TRBJ1-1; no clear D. The germline CDR1 and CDR2 sequences are WNHNN and SYGVQD (reference sequence). V lost 3 bases and J lost 1, with 12 bases in between. CDR3 length equals 15 residues. CDR3 sequence: CASSDSVRKNTEAFF. DNA of the CDR3: TGCGCCAGCAGTGATAGTGTACGGAAGAACACTGAAGCTTTCTTT.

This clonotype was detected only a few times. The rearrangement uses TRBV9 and TRBJ2-1; D gene unclear. CDR1 is SGDLS and CDR2 is YYNGEE in the germline V gene. Trimming removed 4 bases at V and 9 bases at J, with 11 bases between. The CDR3 spans 12 residues. This chain's CDR3 is CASSPGWGEQFF. For the CDR3, the DNA is TGTGCCAGCAGCCCCGGGTGGGGTGAGCAGTTCTTC.

This clonotype was counted between two and nine times. The chain has TRBV18 and TRBJ2-7; possible D gene TRBD2, 6 bases. The CDR3 sequence is 15 residues long. Trimming pared 1 base from V and 2 bases from J, leaving 12 bases between. Germline V CDR1 and CDR2: KGHSH, LQKENI. CDR3 in amino acids: CASSPRRDFAYEQYF. CDR3 coding DNA: TGTGCCAGCTCACCACGACGGGACTTCGCCTACGAGCAGTACTTC.

This clonotype was seen many times. The chain links TRBV5-1 to TRBJ2-3, with 7 bases matching TRBD2. The V gene's germline CDR1 is SGHRS and CDR2 YFSETQ. V lost 0 bases and J lost 0; bases outside the gene matches: 7. The CDR3 covers 17 residues. The CDR3 DNA reads TGCGCCAGCAGCTTGGGTGCTAGCGGCCCAAGCACAGATACGCAGTATTTT. Protein sequence: CASSLGASGPSTDTQYF.

This clonotype was seen a handful of times. V usage is TRBV5-1 and J usage is TRBJ2-1; a weak D match, TRBD1 (7 bases). The CDR3 loop spans 13 amino acids. The V gene's germline CDR1 is SGHRS and CDR2 YFSETQ. Deletions cut 5 bases from V and 8 bases from J, with 14 bases between. The CDR3 sequence: CASRPAGGHEQFF. The CDR3 DNA sequence: TGCGCCAGCAGGCCGGCAGGGGGGCATGAGCAGTTCTTC.

This sequence joins TRBV7-9 and TRBJ2-2; D uncertain. The CDR3 length is 14 residues. Trimming left V 5 bases short and J 2 bases short, with 9 bases between. Per the germline V gene, CDR1 is SEHNR and CDR2 is FQNEAQ (reference sequence). CDR3 in amino acids: CASSPGDNTGELFF. DNA of the CDR3: TGTGCCAGCAGCCCCGGAGACAACACCGGGGAGCTGTTTTTT.

The chain links TRBV27 to TRBJ2-5; a possible D gene is TRBD2 (5 bases). V was clipped by 2 bases and J by 5 bases, with 12 bases between them. The CDR3 totals 14 residues. Germline loops: CDR1 MNHEY, CDR2 SMNVEV (reference sequence). CDR3 residues: CASSLPGRGETQYF. CDR3 DNA sequence: TGTGCCAGCAGTTTACCGGGCCGCGGGGAGACCCAGTACTTC.

With respect to this clonotype: A read error may explain this, as a much larger clone is one base away. The CDR3 here is CASSVVGALMDTNTQYF. The CDR3 DNA reads TGCGCCAGCAGTGTCGTGGGGGCCCTCATGGACACAAATACGCAGTATTTT. The chain links TRBV10-1 to TRBJ2-3, with D possibly TRBD1 on 6 matching bases. This CDR3 has 17 residues. CDR1 is WNHNN, CDR2 SYGVQD, per germline (reference sequence).

As for this clonotype: A read error may be the cause here, since a much bigger clone is one base away. The chain uses TRBV11-3 and TRBJ1-6; D may be TRBD1 (6 bases). The CDR3 extends over 13 amino acids. Deletions cut 3 bases from V and 11 bases from J, with 11 bases between. Looked up from germline, CDR1 is SGHNT and CDR2 is YENEEA. The CDR3 region is CASSLGGLAPLHF. Here the CDR3 DNA reads TGTGCCAGCAGCTTGGGGGGCTTGGCACCCCTCCACTTT.

This clonotype was detected many times. The chain carries TRBV2 and TRBJ2-1, with 7 nucleotides matching TRBD1. Germline V CDR1 and CDR2: SNHLY, FYNNEI. The CDR3 consists of 13 residues. J gave up 7 bases and V 7 bases, and 7 bases lay outside the gene matches. In DNA form, the CDR3 reads TGTGCCAGCATTTCCCGGGACAGTAATGAGCAGTTCTTC. Its protein product is CASISRDSNEQFF.

With respect to this clonotype: This may stem from a read error, because a much larger clone lies one nucleotide away. A read error is likely, as this CDR3 ends without the conserved phenylalanine or tryptophan. The genes are TRBV3-1 and TRBJ1-1, with D hard to call. V was clipped by 1 base and J by 4 bases, with 10 bases between them. The germline CDR1 and CDR2 sequences are LGHDT and YNNKEL (reference sequence). The CDR3 covers 14 residues. The CDR3 loop is CASSQALYVTEAFL. In DNA, the CDR3 is TGTGCCAGCAGCCAAGCTCTCTATGTCACTGAAGCTTTCCTT.

This clonotype was detected many times. The chain is built from TRBV6-1 and TRBJ1-1; possibly TRBD1 for D (5 bases). The V gene's germline CDR1 is MNHNS and CDR2 SASEGT. CDR3 length: 16 residues. V was pared by 5 bases and J by 5 bases, with 21 bases between. The CDR3 protein is CASSPQIGALGTEAFF. CDR3 bases: TGTGCCAGCAGTCCACAGATCGGGGCATTGGGGACTGAAGCTTTCTTT.

This chain links TRBV20-1 with TRBJ2-1; 14 bases agree with TRBD2. The CDR3 covers 16 residues. Trimming took 5 bases from V and 1 from J; bases not matched to a gene: 4. Germline V CDR1 and CDR2: DFQATT, SNEGSKA (reference sequence). The chain's CDR3 is CSAEGLAGGSYNEQFF. In DNA form, the CDR3 reads TGCAGTGCTGAAGGACTAGCGGGGGGTTCCTACAATGAGCAGTTCTTC.

This clonotype was seen at least ten times. The chain has TRBV5-1 and TRBJ2-3; D remains unclear. Germline values: CDR1 SGHRS, CDR2 YFSETQ. V was pared by 3 bases and J by 2 bases, with 10 bases between. The CDR3 is made up of 14 amino acids. CDR3 DNA: TGCGCCAGCAGCTGGGCGGACCCCACAGATACGCAGTATTTT. Translating it yields CASSWADPTDTQYF.

In its sample, this clonotype was seen many times. V usage is TRBV30 and J usage is TRBJ1-6, with a weak D call TRBD1 (5 bases). CDR3 length equals 14 residues. From germline, CDR1 is GTSNPN and CDR2 SVGIG (reference sequence). V was clipped by 2 bases and J by 7 bases, with 12 bases between them. For the CDR3, the DNA is TGTGCCTGGAGTACGGGACGGACAAATTCACCCCTCCACTTT. It yields the protein CAWSTGRTNSPLHF.

This clonotype was observed at least ten times. The genes are TRBV5-1 and TRBJ2-3; the match to TRBD1 covers 11 bases. Germline V gene data show CDR1 as SGHRS and CDR2 as YFSETQ. V was pared by 3 bases and J by 4 bases, with 7 bases of the junction left unmatched. The CDR3 totals 16 residues. CDR3 amino acids: CASSSHLDRGPDTQYF. The CDR3 bases are TGCGCCAGCAGCTCTCACTTGGACAGGGGGCCAGATACGCAGTATTTT.

Many counts were recorded for this clonotype. CDR3 region: CASSEGQGHNSPLHF. CDR3 in DNA: TGCGCCAGCAGCGAAGGACAGGGACATAATTCACCCCTCCACTTT. The rearrangement uses TRBV5-1 and TRBJ1-6, with TRBD1 identical over 8 bases. Germline loops: CDR1 SGHRS, CDR2 YFSETQ. The CDR3 covers 15 residues. The junction had 5 bases not matched to a gene; V was cut back by 4 bases and J by 5 bases.

The V gene is TRBV29-1, the J gene TRBJ2-7, with TRBD1 identical over 9 bases. Unmatched junction bases numbered 5, after V lost 4 bases and J lost 4 bases. The CDR3 is 13 amino acids. In germline, CDR1 is SQVTM, CDR2 ANQGSEA. CDR3 sequence: CSVVGDREYEQYF. DNA for the CDR3: TGCAGCGTTGTAGGGGACAGGGAGTACGAGCAGTACTTC.